The table lists the clone carrying this TCR beta chain with a count of one. This entry is derived from a study of PD-L1 blockade in urothelial cancer. Study at large: Prior chemotherapy ranged from 0 to 3 regimens per patient.

CDR3 length: 15 amino acids. Germline-derived CDR1 and CDR2 are SGDLS and YYNGEE. The V and J ends lost 4 bases and 9 bases, in that order; junction bases with no gene match: 11. The repertoire was sequenced with immunoSEQ multiplex PCR; TCRdb's copy has only in-frame clones and lacks some. The repertoire holds about 80,000 clones, about 85% seen once, with 4.5% to 7% in the top ten. The clonotype was recovered from a woman aged 70-85 years with urothelial cancer. The input for sequencing was PBMCs, taken around atezolizumab (anti-PD-L1) treatment. The chain uses TRBV9 and TRBJ2-1; 9 bases match TRBD1. This CDR3 is CASSSTGGWSLEQFF. In DNA form, the CDR3 reads TGTGCCAGCAGCTCTACAGGGGGCTGGTCTCTTGAGCAGTTCTTC.